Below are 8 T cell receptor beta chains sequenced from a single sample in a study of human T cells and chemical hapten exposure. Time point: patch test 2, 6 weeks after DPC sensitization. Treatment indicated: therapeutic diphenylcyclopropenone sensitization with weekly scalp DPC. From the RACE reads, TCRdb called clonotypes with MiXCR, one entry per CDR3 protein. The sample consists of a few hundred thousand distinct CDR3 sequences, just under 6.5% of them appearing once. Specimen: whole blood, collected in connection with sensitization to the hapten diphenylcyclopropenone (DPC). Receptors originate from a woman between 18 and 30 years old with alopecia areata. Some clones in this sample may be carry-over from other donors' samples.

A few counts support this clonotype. CDR3 sequence reads: CASSPGRGEQYF. Here the CDR3 DNA reads TGCGCCAGCAGCCCGGGTCGAGGCGAGCAGTACTTC. This chain links TRBV5-1 with TRBJ2-7; D remains ambiguous. The CDR3 loop spans 12 amino acids. In germline, CDR1 is SGHRS, CDR2 YFSETQ. V was shortened by 4 bases and J by 6 bases, with 11 bases between the two germline ends.

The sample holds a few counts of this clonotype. The DNA of the CDR3 is TGCGCCTCGGCAAGGGAGTTGAACACCGGGGAGCTGTTTTTT. Amino acid sequence: CASARELNTGELFF. The chain joins TRBV5-1 to TRBJ2-2, with D possibly matching TRBD2 (5 bases). V lost 10 bases to trimming and J lost 1 base, with 14 bases between them. The CDR3 consists of 14 residues. The germline CDR1 and CDR2 sequences are SGHRS and YFSETQ.

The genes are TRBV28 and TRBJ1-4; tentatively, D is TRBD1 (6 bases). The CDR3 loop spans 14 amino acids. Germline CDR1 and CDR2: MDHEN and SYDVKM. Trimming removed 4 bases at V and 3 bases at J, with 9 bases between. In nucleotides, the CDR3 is TGTGCCAGCAGTTCAGGGGTTCCTAATGAAAAACTGTTTTTT. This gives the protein CASSSGVPNEKLFF.

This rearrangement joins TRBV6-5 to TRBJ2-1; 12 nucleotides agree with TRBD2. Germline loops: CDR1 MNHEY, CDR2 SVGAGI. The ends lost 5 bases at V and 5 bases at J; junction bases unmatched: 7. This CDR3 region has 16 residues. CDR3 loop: CASSTASGGVHNEQFF. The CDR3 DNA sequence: TGTGCCAGCAGTACAGCTAGCGGGGGGGTACACAATGAGCAGTTCTTC.

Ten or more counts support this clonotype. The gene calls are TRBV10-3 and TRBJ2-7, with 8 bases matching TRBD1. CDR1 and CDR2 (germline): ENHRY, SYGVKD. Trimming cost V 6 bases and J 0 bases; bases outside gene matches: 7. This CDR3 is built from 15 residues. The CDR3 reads CAISTRDRSSYEQYF. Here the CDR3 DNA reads TGTGCCATCAGCACACGGGACAGGTCCTCCTACGAGCAGTACTTC.

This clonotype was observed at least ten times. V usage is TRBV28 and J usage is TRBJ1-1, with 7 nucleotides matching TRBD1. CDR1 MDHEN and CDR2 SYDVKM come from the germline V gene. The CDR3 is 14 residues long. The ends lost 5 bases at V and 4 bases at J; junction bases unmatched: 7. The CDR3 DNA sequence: TGTGCCAGCAGTGCCCCCACAGGGGTCACTGAAGCTTTCTTT. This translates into CASSAPTGVTEAFF.

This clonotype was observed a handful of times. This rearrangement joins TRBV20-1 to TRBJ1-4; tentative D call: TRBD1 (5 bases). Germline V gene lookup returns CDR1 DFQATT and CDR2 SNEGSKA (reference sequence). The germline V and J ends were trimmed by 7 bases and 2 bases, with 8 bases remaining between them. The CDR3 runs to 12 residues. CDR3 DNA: TGCAGTGTGGAGGGGACTAATGAAAAACTGTTTTTT. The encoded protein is CSVEGTNEKLFF.

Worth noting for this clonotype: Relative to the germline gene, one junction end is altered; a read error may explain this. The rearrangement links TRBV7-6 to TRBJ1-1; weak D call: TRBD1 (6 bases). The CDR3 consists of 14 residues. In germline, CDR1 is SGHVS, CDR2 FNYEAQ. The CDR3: CASCLVQGNTEAFF. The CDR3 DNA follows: TGTGCCAGCTGCTTAGTACAGGGGAACACTGAAGCTTTCTTT.